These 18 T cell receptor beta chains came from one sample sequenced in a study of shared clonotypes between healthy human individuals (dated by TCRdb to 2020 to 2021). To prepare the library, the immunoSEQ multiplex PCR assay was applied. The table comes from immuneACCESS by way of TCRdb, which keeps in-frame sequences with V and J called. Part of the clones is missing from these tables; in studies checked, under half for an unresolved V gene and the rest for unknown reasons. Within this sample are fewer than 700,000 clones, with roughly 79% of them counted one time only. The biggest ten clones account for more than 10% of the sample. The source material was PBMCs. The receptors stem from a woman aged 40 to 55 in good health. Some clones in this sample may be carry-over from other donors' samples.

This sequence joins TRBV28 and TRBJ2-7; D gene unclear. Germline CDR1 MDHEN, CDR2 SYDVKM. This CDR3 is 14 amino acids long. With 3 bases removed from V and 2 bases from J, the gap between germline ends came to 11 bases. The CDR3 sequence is CASSFTTVAYEQYF. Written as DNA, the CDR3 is TGTGCCAGCAGTTTTACAACAGTTGCCTACGAGCAGTACTTC.

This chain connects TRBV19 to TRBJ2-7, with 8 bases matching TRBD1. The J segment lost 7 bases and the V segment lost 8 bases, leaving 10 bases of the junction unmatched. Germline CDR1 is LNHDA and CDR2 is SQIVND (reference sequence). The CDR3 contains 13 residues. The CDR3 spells CASSGQGAGEQYF. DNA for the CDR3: TGTGCCAGTTCAGGGCAGGGGGCGGGTGAGCAGTACTTC.

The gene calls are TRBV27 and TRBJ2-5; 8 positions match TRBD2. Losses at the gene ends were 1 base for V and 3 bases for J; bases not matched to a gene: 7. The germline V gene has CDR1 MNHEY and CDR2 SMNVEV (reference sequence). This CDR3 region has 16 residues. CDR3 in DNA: TGTGCCAGCAGTTTATGCGTGGGACTAGTTAAAGAGACCCAGTACTTC. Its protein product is CASSLCVGLVKETQYF.

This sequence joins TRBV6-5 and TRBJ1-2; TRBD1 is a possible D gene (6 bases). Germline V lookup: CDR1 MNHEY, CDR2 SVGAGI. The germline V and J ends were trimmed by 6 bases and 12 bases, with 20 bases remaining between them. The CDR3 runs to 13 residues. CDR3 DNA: TGTGCCAGCAGAACAACACGTTGGGGGGCGAACACCTTC. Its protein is CASRTTRWGANTF.

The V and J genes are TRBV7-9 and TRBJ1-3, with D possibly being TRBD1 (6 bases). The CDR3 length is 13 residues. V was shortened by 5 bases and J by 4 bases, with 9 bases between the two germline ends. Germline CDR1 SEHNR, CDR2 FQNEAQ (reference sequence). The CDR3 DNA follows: TGTGCCAGCAGCCGACAGGCCGGAAACACCATATATTTT. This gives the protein CASSRQAGNTIYF.

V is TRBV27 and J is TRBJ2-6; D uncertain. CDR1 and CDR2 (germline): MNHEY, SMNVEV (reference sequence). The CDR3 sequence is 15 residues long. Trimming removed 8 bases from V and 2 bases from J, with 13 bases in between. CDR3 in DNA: TGTGCCAGCGTGAGTTTACGAGCTGGGGCCAACGTCCTGACTTTC. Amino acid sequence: CASVSLRAGANVLTF.

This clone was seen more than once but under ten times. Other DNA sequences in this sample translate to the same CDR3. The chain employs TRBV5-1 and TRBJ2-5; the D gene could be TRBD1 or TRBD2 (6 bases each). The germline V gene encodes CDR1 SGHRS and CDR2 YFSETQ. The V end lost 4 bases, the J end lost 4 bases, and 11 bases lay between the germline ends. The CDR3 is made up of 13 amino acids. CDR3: CASSGGPGETQYF. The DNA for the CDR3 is TGCGCCAGCAGCGGGGGGCCCGGAGAGACCCAGTACTTC.

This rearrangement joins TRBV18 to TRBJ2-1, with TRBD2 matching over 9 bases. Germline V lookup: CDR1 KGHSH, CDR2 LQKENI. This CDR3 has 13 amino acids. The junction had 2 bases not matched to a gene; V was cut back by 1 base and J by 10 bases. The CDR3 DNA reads TGTGCCAGCTCACCACTTGCGGGAGGGGAGCAGTTCTTC. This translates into CASSPLAGGEQFF.

CDR3 in DNA: TGCGCCAGCAGCCAACATCCGGGACTAGCGGTCCTAAGGCCCATTTACAATGAGCAGTTCTTC. Translating gives CASSQHPGLAVLRPIYNEQFF. The V gene is TRBV4-1, the J gene TRBJ2-1; TRBD2 matches 11 bases. Unmatched junction bases numbered 19, after V lost 2 bases and J lost 4 bases. CDR1 MGHRA and CDR2 YSYEKL come from the germline V gene. CDR3 size: 21 residues.

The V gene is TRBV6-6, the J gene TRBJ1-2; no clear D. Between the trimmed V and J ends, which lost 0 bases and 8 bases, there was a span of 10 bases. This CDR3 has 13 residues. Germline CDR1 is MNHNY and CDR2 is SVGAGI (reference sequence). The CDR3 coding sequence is TGTGCCAGCAGTTACTCGGCCTCGGGGGGCTACACCTTC. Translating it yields CASSYSASGGYTF.

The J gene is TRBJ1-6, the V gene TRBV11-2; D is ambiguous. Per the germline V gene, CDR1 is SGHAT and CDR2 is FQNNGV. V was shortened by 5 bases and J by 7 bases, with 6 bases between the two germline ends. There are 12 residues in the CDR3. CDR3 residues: CASSTINSPLHF. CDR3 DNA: TGTGCCAGCAGCACAATCAATTCACCCCTCCACTTT. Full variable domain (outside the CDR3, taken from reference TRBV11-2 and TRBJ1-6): EAGVAQSPRYKIIEKRQSVAFWCNPISGHATLYWYQQILGQGPKLLIQFQNNGVVDDSQLPKDRFSAERLKGVDSTLKIQPAKLEDSAVYLCASSTINSPLHFGNGTRLTVT.

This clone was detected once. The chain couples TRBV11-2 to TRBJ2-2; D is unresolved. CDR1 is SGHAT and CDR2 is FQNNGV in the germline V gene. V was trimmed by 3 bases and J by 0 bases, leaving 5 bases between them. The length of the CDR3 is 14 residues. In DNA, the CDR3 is TGTGCCAGCAGCTTCGGGCCGAACACCGGGGAGCTGTTTTTT. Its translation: CASSFGPNTGELFF.

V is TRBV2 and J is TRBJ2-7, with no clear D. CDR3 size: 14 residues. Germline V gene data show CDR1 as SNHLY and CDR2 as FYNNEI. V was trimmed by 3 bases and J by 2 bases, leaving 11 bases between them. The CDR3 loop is CASSDLGQTYEQYF. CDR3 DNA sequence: TGTGCCAGCAGTGATTTAGGGCAGACCTACGAGCAGTACTTC.

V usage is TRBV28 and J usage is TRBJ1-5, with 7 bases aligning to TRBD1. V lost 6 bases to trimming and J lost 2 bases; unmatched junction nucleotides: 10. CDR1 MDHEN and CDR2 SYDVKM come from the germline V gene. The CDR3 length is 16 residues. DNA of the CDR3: TGTGCCAGCAGGTCCGGGACAGTTTTTCGCAATCAGCCCCAGCATTTT. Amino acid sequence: CASRSGTVFRNQPQHF.

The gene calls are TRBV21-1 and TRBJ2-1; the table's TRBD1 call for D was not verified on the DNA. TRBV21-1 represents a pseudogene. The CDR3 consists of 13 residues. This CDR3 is CAPGQGAYNEQFF. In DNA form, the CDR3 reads TGTGCCCCTGGGCAGGGGGCGTACAATGAGCAGTTCTTC.

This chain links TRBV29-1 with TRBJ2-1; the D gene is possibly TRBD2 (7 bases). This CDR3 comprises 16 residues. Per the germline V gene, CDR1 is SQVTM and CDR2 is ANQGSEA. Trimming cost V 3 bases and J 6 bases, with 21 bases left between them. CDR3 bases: TGCAGCGTTGATCGATCGGGGACAACGGGGGGCAATGAGCAGTTCTTC. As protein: CSVDRSGTTGGNEQFF.

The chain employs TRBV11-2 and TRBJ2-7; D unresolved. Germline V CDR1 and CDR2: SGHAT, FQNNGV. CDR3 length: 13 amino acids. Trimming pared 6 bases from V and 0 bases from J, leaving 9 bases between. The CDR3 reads CASRPDGSYEQYF. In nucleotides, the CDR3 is TGTGCCAGCAGGCCTGACGGCTCCTACGAGCAGTACTTC.

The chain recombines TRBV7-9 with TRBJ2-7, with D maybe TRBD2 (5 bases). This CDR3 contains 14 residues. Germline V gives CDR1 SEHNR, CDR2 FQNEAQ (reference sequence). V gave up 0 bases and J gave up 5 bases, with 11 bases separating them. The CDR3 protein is CASSLAPGSHEQYF. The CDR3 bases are TGTGCCAGCAGCTTAGCTCCGGGGTCCCACGAGCAGTACTTC.